The entry that follows covers one T cell receptor beta chain sequence. Its specificity is not known. One junction end disagrees with the germline gene, perhaps due to a read error. The CDR3 length is 12 residues. Sequenced by immunoSEQ multiplex PCR; TCRdb stores in-frame clones only, minus some. This table has 90,000 to 150,000 clones, over 75% appearing once. This record comes from a study of T cell responses to AZD1222 COVID-19 vaccine. General study findings and limits: Unmutated variant regions are reportedly targeted by nearly half of spike-specific TCRs. Spike-specific TCRs gained breadth and depth after people received two AZD1222 doses. The donors showed a predominance of white British ancestry and of females, with possible underestimation of clonal diversity. The study found vaccine-associated CD4 TCRs spanning spike, dominant at 160-218 and 743-854.

The clonotype originates from an adult in good health. V gene TRBV12-3 or TRBV12-4 combines with J gene TRBJ2-7, with a tentative D call TRBD1 (5 bases). The sequences come from peripheral blood, collected on day 0 of AZD1222 vaccination. CDR3 protein: CASSLTTRGPIF. The CDR3 DNA reads as TGTGCCAGCAGTTTGACGACAAGGGGTCCCATATTC.